The T cell receptor (beta chain) described here comes from a study of blood T cell repertoires in COVID-19. Per germline, CDR1 MNHEY and CDR2 SVGEGT. V lost 5 bases and J 1 base, leaving 9 bases between the germline ends. The CDR3 has 14 amino acids. In its sample, this clone was seen once. The assay was immunoSEQ multiplex PCR, and TCRdb's table has in-frame clones only and misses some. Among 60,000 to 70,000 clones, around 85% were seen once, and the ten largest hold roughly 23%. V gene TRBV6-2 or TRBV6-3 combines with J gene TRBJ2-4; TRBD1 is a possible D gene (6 bases). The TCR originated in a man aged 45-65 years with acute or convalescent COVID-19. The specimen was peripheral blood. CDR3 nucleotide sequence: TGTGCCAGCAGTACCGACAGGGCCAAAAACATTCAGTACTTC. This gives the protein CASSTDRAKNIQYF.